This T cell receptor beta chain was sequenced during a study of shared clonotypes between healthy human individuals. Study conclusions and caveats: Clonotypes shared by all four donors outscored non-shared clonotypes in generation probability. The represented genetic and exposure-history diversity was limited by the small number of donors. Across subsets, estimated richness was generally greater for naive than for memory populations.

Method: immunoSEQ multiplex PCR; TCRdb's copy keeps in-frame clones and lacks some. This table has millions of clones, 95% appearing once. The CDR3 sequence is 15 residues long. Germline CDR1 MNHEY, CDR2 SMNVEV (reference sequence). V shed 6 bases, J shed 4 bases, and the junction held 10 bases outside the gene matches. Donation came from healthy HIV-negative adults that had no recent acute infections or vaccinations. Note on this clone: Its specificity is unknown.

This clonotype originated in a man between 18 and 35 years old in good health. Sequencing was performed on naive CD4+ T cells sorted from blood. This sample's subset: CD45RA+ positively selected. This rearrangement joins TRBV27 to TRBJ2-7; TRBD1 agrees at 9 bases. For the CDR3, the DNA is TGTGCCAGCAGCCTTCACAGGGGGCTAGTATACGAGCAGTACTTC. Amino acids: CASSLHRGLVYEQYF.